This T cell receptor (beta chain) emerged from a study of OX40 agonist ivuxolimab in advanced cancers. About the research overall: The study enrolled dose-escalation patients with hepatocellular carcinoma, melanoma, renal cell or head and neck cancer. Notes on the study in general: Expanded clones belonging to CD8+ T cells outnumbered, on average, those of CD4+.

CDR1 is MNHEY and CDR2 is SMNVEV in the germline V gene (reference sequence). This CDR3 has 17 amino acids. V shed 6 bases and J shed 1 base, with 21 bases lying between them. This table comes from immunoSEQ multiplex PCR, and its TCRdb copy is limited to in-frame clones, with some not included. Of around 20,000 clones detected, under 85% appear once; the ten largest clones hold about 15%. Worth noting for this clone: Its specificity is unknown.

The starting material was CD4+ or CD8+ T cells sorted from blood, obtained in a trial of the OX40 agonist ivuxolimab. The J gene is TRBJ2-5, the V gene TRBV27; TRBD1 is a possible D gene (8 bases). This receptor was taken from an adult with an advanced solid tumor such as melanoma, head and neck, liver or kidney cancer. For the CDR3, the DNA is TGTGCCAGCAGCCCGTTCGGACAGGGAGGGTTCCAAGAGACCCAGTACTTC. It translates to CASSPFGQGGFQETQYF.